A selection of T cell receptor beta chains follows, all from one sample in a study of T cell repertoires in cytomegalovirus infection. No antigens are known for them. TCRdb re-called the reads through MiXCR, storing one row per CDR3 protein. The sample includes under 850,000 distinct CDR3 sequences, roughly 36% seen only once; the top ten take about 20%. The sequenced sample was cultured PBMCs, obtained from culture after CMV antigen stimulation. The receptor source for this set is a human donor in good health (CMV status not recorded). Some clones in this sample may be carry-over from other donors' samples. CDR3s include the opening cysteine and the closing phenylalanine or tryptophan. Each record gives: CDR3 protein, CDR3 DNA, clone size, D gene, V gene, J gene. The D gene is left open where the match is weak. Where a row states a size, it is once, few, many or the class of an expanded clone; other rows omit it.

CDR3: CASSIGGWGPNTGELFF
DNA: TGTGCCAGTAGTATAGGGGGGTGGGGGCCGAACACCGGGGAGCTGTTTTTT
size: few
D: -
V: TRBV19
J: TRBJ2-2

CDR3: CASGYNQPQHF
DNA: TGTGCCAGCGGGTACAATCAGCCCCAGCATTTT
size: -
D: -
V: TRBV6-6
J: TRBJ1-5

CDR3: CASSLGQGTLNEQFF
DNA: TGTGCCAGCAGCTTAGGGCAGGGGACCCTCAATGAGCAGTTCTTC
size: many
D: -
V: TRBV7-2
J: TRBJ2-1

CDR3: CASTSYLSSNQPQHF
DNA: TGTGCCAGCACCAGCTACTTGTCTAGCAATCAGCCCCAGCATTTT
size: -
D: -
V: TRBV6-2/TRBV6-3
J: TRBJ1-5

CDR3: CASSFGTNYGYTF
DNA: TGTGCCAGCAGCTTCGGCACTAACTATGGCTACACCTTC
size: -
D: -
V: TRBV11-2
J: TRBJ1-2

CDR3: CASSRRVPVEQYF
DNA: TGTGCCAGCAGCCGACGGGTCCCCGTCGAGCAGTACTTC
size: -
D: -
V: TRBV12-3/TRBV12-4
J: TRBJ2-7

CDR3: CASRVTGTIQETQYF
DNA: TGTGCCAGCAGAGTGACAGGGACAATTCAAGAGACCCAGTACTTC
size: -
D: TRBD1
V: TRBV7-2
J: TRBJ2-5

CDR3: CASSSPGLARSEQFF
DNA: TGTGCCAGCAGCTCACCGGGACTAGCTCGGTCTGAGCAGTTCTTC
size: few
D: TRBD2
V: TRBV7-2
J: TRBJ2-1

CDR3: CASSPGHYTNYGYTF
DNA: TGTGCCAGCAGTCCGGGACACTATACTAACTATGGCTACACCTTC
size: few
D: -
V: TRBV12-3/TRBV12-4
J: TRBJ1-2

CDR3: CASSLVRRGQETQYF
DNA: TGTGCCAGCAGCTTAGTCAGGAGGGGCCAAGAGACCCAGTACTTC
size: few
D: -
V: TRBV7-2
J: TRBJ2-5

CDR3: CASRGRGDTEAFF
DNA: TGTGCCAGCAGGGGTAGGGGGGACACTGAAGCTTTCTTT
size: few
D: -
V: TRBV7-9
J: TRBJ1-1

CDR3: CASGGGARETQYF
DNA: TGTGCCTCCGGGGGGGGGGCTCGAGAGACCCAGTACTTC
size: few
D: TRBD2
V: TRBV10-3
J: TRBJ2-5

CDR3: CASSLRSGRAAGPAHSTQYF
DNA: TGTGCCAGCAGCTTACGCAGCGGGAGGGCCGCCGGTCCCGCGCATAGTACGCAGTATTTT
size: few
D: TRBD2
V: TRBV11-2
J: TRBJ2-3

CDR3: CASSLWSASGGVKDEQFF
DNA: TGTGCCAGCAGCTTATGGTCGGCTAGCGGGGGGGTTAAGGATGAGCAGTTCTTC
size: few
D: TRBD2
V: TRBV7-8
J: TRBJ2-1

CDR3: CASSYSGKNTEAFF
DNA: TGTGCCAGCAGTTACTCCGGCAAGAACACTGAAGCTTTCTTT
size: few
D: -
V: TRBV6-6
J: TRBJ1-1

CDR3: CATQPKGTGNPYTGELFF
DNA: TGTGCCACCCAACCAAAAGGGACAGGCAACCCTTACACCGGGGAGCTGTTTTTT
size: few
D: TRBD1
V: TRBV7-6
J: TRBJ2-2

CDR3: CSARGGASYEQYF
DNA: TGCAGCGCCCGTGGGGGGGCCTCTTACGAGCAGTACTTC
size: -
D: -
V: TRBV29-1
J: TRBJ2-7

CDR3: CSASAHMNTEAFF
DNA: TGCAGTGCTAGTGCACACATGAACACTGAAGCTTTCTTT
size: -
D: -
V: TRBV20-1
J: TRBJ1-1

CDR3: CASSSIQGALTEAFF
DNA: TGTGCCAGCAGCTCAATACAGGGGGCGCTAACTGAAGCTTTCTTT
size: few
D: TRBD1
V: TRBV7-9
J: TRBJ1-1

CDR3: CASSPGSYNQPQHF
DNA: TGCGCCAGCAGCCCTGGATCGTACAATCAGCCCCAGCATTTT
size: -
D: -
V: TRBV4-1
J: TRBJ1-5

CDR3: CASSQRGGLGYEQYF
DNA: TGTGCCAGCAGCCAGAGGGGAGGGTTAGGATACGAGCAGTACTTC
size: once
D: TRBD2
V: TRBV7-2
J: TRBJ2-7

CDR3: CASSPGTGGIETQYF
DNA: TGTGCCAGCAGCCCCGGGACAGGGGGAATAGAGACCCAGTACTTC
size: many
D: TRBD1
V: TRBV7-2
J: TRBJ2-5

CDR3: CASSPGGSPGNTIYF
DNA: TGTGCCAGCTCACCAGGCGGGAGCCCTGGAAACACCATATATTTT
size: once
D: -
V: TRBV18
J: TRBJ1-3

CDR3: CASSPTLDGGSYEQYF
DNA: TGTGCCAGCAGCCCAACCCTCGATGGGGGTTCCTACGAGCAGTACTTC
size: few
D: -
V: TRBV7-9
J: TRBJ2-7

CDR3: CASSPQGLAADEQFF
DNA: TGTGCCAGCAGCCCCCAGGGCCTAGCGGCCGATGAGCAGTTCTTC
size: -
D: TRBD2
V: TRBV11-3
J: TRBJ2-1

CDR3: CASRLTVPKDEQFF
DNA: TGTGCCAGCAGATTGACAGTTCCCAAAGATGAGCAGTTCTTC
size: -
D: -
V: TRBV6-2/TRBV6-3
J: TRBJ2-1

CDR3: CSTPGANTGELFF
DNA: TGCAGCACACCGGGGGCAAACACCGGGGAGCTGTTTTTT
size: -
D: -
V: TRBV20-1
J: TRBJ2-2

CDR3: CASSQGYGGVADTQYF
DNA: TGCGCCAGCAGCCAAGGGTATGGGGGAGTTGCAGATACGCAGTATTTT
size: few
D: -
V: TRBV4-3
J: TRBJ2-3

CDR3: CASSEAGVAQNTGELFF
DNA: TGTGCCAGCAGTGAGGCCGGGGTAGCTCAGAACACCGGGGAGCTGTTTTTT
size: few
D: -
V: TRBV2
J: TRBJ2-2

CDR3: CASSQGVAASTDTQYF
DNA: TGTGCCAGCAGCCAAGGGGTAGCGGCGAGCACAGATACGCAGTATTTT
size: few
D: -
V: TRBV4-2
J: TRBJ2-3

CDR3: CSARGPGQGADEQYF
DNA: TGCAGTGCTAGAGGGCCGGGACAGGGGGCCGACGAGCAGTACTTC
size: few
D: TRBD1
V: TRBV20-1
J: TRBJ2-7

CDR3: CASSLLQGIYDSPLHF
DNA: TGTGCCAGCAGCTTGTTACAGGGGATTTACGATTCACCCCTCCACTTT
size: few
D: TRBD1
V: TRBV7-8
J: TRBJ1-6

CDR3: CASSVDRWTTEAFF
DNA: TGTGCCAGCAGCGTGGACCGGTGGACCACTGAAGCTTTCTTT
size: many
D: -
V: TRBV7-2
J: TRBJ1-1

CDR3: CASSRIRGGGDYGYTF
DNA: TGTGCCAGCAGTCGGATCAGAGGAGGGGGCGACTATGGCTACACCTTC
size: once
D: TRBD1
V: TRBV11-2
J: TRBJ1-2

CDR3: CASSDVSGRGPYEQYF
DNA: TGTGCCAGCAGCGACGTTAGCGGGAGGGGTCCCTACGAGCAGTACTTC
size: -
D: TRBD2
V: TRBV12-3/TRBV12-4
J: TRBJ2-7

CDR3: CASSSNSGTDYEKLFF
DNA: TGTGCCAGCAGCTCCAACTCCGGGACGGACTATGAAAAACTGTTTTTT
size: -
D: -
V: TRBV7-9
J: TRBJ1-4

CDR3: CASSSWTDGSYEQYF
DNA: TGTGCCAGCAGCTCATGGACGGACGGCTCCTACGAGCAGTACTTC
size: -
D: -
V: TRBV11-2
J: TRBJ2-7